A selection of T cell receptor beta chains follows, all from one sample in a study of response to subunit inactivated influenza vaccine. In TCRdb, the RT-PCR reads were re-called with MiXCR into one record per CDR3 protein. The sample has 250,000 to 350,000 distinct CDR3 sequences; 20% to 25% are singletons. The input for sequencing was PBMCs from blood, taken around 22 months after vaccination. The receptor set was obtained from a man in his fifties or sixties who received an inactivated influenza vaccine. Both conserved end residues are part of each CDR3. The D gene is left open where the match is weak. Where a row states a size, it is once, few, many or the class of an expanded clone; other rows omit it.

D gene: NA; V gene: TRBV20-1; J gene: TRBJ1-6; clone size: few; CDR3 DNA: TGCAGTGCTACCAGTGGACCAACTAGGGATTCACCCCTCCACTTT; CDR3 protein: CSATSGPTRDSPLHF
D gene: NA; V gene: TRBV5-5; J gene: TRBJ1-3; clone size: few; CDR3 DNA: TGTGCCAGCAGCTCGTCCGGATCGGCTGGAAACACCATATATTTT; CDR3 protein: CASSSSGSAGNTIYF
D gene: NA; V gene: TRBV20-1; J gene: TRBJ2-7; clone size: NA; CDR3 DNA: TGCAGTGCTAGTAGCGGTCCTGATTACGAGCAGTACTTC; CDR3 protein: CSASSGPDYEQYF
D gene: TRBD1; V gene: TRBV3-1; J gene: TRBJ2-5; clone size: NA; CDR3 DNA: TGTGCCAGCAGCCAAAGGGACAGGGGGCCAGAGACCCAGTACTTC; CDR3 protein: CASSQRDRGPETQYF
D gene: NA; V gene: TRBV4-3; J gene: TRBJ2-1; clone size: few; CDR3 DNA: TGCGCCAGCAGCCAAGATAAGTCCACTGAGCAGTTCTTC; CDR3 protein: CASSQDKSTEQFF
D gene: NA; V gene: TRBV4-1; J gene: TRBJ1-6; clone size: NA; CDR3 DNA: TGCGCCAGCAGCCAAGATGATAGGGGTCCGAATTCACCCCTCCACTTT; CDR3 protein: CASSQDDRGPNSPLHF
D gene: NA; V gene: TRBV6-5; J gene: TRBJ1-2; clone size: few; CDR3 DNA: TGTGCCAGCAGTTACTCGGGGGGTCACGGCTACACCTTC; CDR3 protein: CASSYSGGHGYTF
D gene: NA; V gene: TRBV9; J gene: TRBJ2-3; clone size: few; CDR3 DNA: TGTGCCAGCAGCGTAGCCGATGGGGGGCTGGCAGATACGCAGTATTTT; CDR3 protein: CASSVADGGLADTQYF
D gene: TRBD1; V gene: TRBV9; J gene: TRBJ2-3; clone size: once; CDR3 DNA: TGTGCCAGCAGCGTAGAAGGGGGCCACATAGATACGCAGTATTTT; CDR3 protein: CASSVEGGHIDTQYF
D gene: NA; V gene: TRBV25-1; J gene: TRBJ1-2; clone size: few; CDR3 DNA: TGTGCCAGCAGTGAAGACTATGGCTACACCTTC; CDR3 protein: CASSEDYGYTF